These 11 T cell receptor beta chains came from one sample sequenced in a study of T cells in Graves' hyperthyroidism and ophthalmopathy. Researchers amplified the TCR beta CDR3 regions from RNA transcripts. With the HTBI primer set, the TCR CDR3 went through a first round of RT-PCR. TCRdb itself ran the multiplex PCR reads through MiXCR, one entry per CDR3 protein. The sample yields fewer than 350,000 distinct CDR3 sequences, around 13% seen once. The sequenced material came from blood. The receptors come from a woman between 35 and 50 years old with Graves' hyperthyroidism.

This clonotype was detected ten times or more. Here the CDR3 DNA reads TGCAGTGCTAGAGATATTACAGGGAATAATTCACCCCTCCACTTT. Translating it yields CSARDITGNNSPLHF. The J gene is TRBJ1-6, the V gene TRBV20-1; maybe TRBD1 (6 bases). The CDR3 contains 15 residues. Germline loops: CDR1 DFQATT, CDR2 SNEGSKA (reference sequence). V dropped 0 bases and J dropped 5 bases, with 11 bases sitting between them.

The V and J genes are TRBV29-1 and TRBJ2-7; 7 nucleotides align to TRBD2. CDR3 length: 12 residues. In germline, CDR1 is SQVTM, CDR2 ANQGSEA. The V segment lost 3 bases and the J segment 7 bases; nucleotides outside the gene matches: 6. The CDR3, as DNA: TGCAGCGTTGATCTCAAAGCGGGGGAGCAGTACTTC. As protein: CSVDLKAGEQYF.

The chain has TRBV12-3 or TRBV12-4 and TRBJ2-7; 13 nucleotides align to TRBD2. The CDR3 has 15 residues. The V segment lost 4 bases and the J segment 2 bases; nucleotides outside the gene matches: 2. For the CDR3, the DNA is TGTGCCAGCAGTTCGGGGACTAGCGGGGCCTACGAGCAGTACTTC. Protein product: CASSSGTSGAYEQYF.

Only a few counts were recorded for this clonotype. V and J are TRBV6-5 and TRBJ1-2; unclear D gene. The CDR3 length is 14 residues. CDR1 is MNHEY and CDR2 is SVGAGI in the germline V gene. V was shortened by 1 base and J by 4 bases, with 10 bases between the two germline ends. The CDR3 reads CASSYFPDGYGYTF. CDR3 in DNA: TGTGCCAGCAGTTACTTCCCGGACGGCTATGGCTACACCTTC.

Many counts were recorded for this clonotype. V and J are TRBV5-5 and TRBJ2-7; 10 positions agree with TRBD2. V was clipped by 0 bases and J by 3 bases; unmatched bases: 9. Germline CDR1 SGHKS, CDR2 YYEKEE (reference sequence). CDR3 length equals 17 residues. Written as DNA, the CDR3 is TGTGCCAGCAGCTTGGCTTGGAGCTCTAGCGGGAGCTACGAGCAGTACTTC. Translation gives CASSLAWSSSGSYEQYF.

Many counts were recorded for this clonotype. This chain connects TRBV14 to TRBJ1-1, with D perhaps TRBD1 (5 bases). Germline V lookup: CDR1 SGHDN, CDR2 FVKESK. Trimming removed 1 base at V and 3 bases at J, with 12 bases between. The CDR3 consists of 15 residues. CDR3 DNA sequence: TGTGCCAGCAGCCAAGCGGCGGGGGGGGACACTGAAGCTTTCTTT. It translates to CASSQAAGGDTEAFF.

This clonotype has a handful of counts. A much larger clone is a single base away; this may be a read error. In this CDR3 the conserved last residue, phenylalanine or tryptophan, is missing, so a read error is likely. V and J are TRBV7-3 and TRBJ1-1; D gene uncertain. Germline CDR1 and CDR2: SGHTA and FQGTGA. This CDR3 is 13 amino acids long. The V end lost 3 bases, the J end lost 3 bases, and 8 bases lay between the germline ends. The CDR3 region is CASSFQQDTEAFC. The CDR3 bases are TGTGCCAGCAGCTTTCAGCAAGACACTGAAGCTTTCTGT.

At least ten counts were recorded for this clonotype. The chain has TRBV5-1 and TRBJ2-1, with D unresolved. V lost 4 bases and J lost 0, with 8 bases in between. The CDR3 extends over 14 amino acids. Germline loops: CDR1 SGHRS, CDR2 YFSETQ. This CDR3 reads CASSRPDSYNEQFF. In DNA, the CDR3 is TGCGCCAGCAGCCGACCTGACTCCTACAATGAGCAGTTCTTC. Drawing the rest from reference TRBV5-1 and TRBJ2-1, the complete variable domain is KAGVTQTPRYLIKTRGQQVTLSCSPISGHRSVSWYQQTPGQGLQFLFEYFSETQRNKGNFPGRFSGRQFSNSRSEMNVSTLELGDSALYLCASSRPDSYNEQFFGPGTRLTVL.

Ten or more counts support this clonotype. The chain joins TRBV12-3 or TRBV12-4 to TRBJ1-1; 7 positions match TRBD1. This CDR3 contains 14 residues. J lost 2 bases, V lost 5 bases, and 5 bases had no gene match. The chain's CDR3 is CASSKQGINTEAFF. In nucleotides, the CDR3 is TGTGCCAGCAGTAAACAGGGGATTAACACTGAAGCTTTCTTT.

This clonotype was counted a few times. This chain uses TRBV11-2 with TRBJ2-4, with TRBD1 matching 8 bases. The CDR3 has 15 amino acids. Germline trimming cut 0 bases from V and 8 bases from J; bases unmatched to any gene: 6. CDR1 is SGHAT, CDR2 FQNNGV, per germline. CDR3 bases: TGTGCCAGCAGCTTAGAGGGACAGGAGGGGGACATTCAGTACTTC. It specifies CASSLEGQEGDIQYF.

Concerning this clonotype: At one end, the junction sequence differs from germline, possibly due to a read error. The CDR3 DNA reads TGTGCCAGCAGCATAACAGGTTACGAGCGGTACTTC. It is translated as CASSITGYERYF. The chain links TRBV7-3 to TRBJ2-7; perhaps TRBD1 as D (5 bases). Germline-derived CDR1 and CDR2 are SGHTA and FQGTGA. The CDR3 is made up of 12 amino acids.